This TCR beta chain was captured by sequencing in a study of identical twins. General study findings and limits: Insertions were reduced in abundant cord blood beta clonotypes but not in memory repertoires.

This CDR3 is built from 16 residues. Germline CDR1 is KGHSH and CDR2 is LQKENI. V lost 4 bases and J lost 4; bases outside the gene matches: 8. Everyone who gave samples was a healthy Caucasian. A remark on this clonotype: Its antigen remains unidentified.

It was template switching that added a universal primer site, and there were unique molecular identifiers on the cDNA. MiXCR, applied by TCRdb to the 5' RACE reads, yields one record per CDR3 protein. The sample holds 690,000 or so distinct CDR3 sequences, roughly 6% seen once. The sample comprised naive T cells sorted from blood. This sequence joins TRBV18 and TRBJ2-7; 12 bases are shared with TRBD2. The sequence was obtained from a man aged 18 to 29 in good health. CDR3 nucleotide sequence: TGTGCCAGCTCACACTCAACTAGCGGGAGGCCTTACGAGCAGTACTTC. It specifies CASSHSTSGRPYEQYF.